What follows describes a single TCR beta chain. Its antigen is unknown. The sample is drawn from a study of regulatory T cells in long-lasting Graves disease. Whole-study results and caveats: Persistent disease was associated with favored TRBV28 usage and with favored use of TRBJ1-2 and TRBJ2-5.

For TCR beta, libraries came from iRepertoire HTBI primers and Arm-PCR of CDR3 regions. Original methodology: Across the samples, identification revealed about 62 TRBV and 12 to 15 TRBJ segments. TCRdb analysed the multiplex PCR reads with MiXCR anew, one entry per CDR3 protein. The V and J calls were not made by the authors but by TCRdb's processing. The sample includes approximately 690,000 distinct CDR3 sequences, around 30% of them seen just once. Documented time point: persistent/refractory GD, antithyroid drugs over 5 years with positive TRAb. RNA from PBMCs was the source of the TCR library. In germline, CDR1 is MNHEY, CDR2 SVGAGI. V lost 0 bases and J lost 0, with 8 bases in between. CDR3 length: 15 residues.

The sequence derives from a female donor with Graves disease. The chain couples TRBV6-5 to TRBJ1-1; D is ambiguous. The source was peripheral blood mononuclear cells (PBMCs), collected when the disease was refractory, from a patient treated with antithyroid drugs. The DNA for the CDR3 is TGTGCCAGCAGTTACTCTAAATCTCTGAACACTGAAGCTTTCTTT. This codes for CASSYSKSLNTEAFF.